This TCR beta chain was profiled in a study of blood T cells in healthy people across ages (dated by TCRdb to 2014 to 2015). The study in broad terms: In model experiments, template switching captured about one uniquely barcoded TCR beta cDNA molecule for every two T cells. The donors were split into four age groups: young (average approximately 16 years), middle-aged (about 40), aged (62) and long-lived (under 85). Two additional independent replicas of 1 million unique cDNA reads from the same blood draw were analyzed for two donors (one aged 18 to 30 and one aged 80 or older). Age-related changes in TCR beta repertoire diversity were measured in the study by deep sequencing normalized with unique cDNA molecular identifiers. Findings and caveats that apply to the study as a whole: Compared with the aged group, the long-lived group had more naive CD4+ T cells, fewer expanded clones and increased TCR diversity, a pattern suggesting age selection. Estimates of total diversity based on one million sequenced T cells were regarded as lower bounds and as underestimates. Conclusive comparison of naive and antigen-experienced compartments was prevented by the profiling of bulk unsorted PBMCs. Because donor CMV infection status was unknown, age-related changes in expanded clonotypes were potentially confounded. As age increased, observed TCR beta diversity per million T cells dropped in a roughly linear way, and a significant reduction was already evident by age 40. Observed TCR beta diversity correlated strongly with the percentage of naive T cells measured by flow cytometry.

Donors were 30 to 45 systemically healthy Caucasian individuals from Russia aged 6 to 90 years. Each donor gave 9 to 10 milliliters of peripheral blood, collected into EDTA-treated Vacutainer tubes. PBMCs were isolated by Ficoll-Paque density-gradient centrifugation, with at least 6 million obtained per sample. Trizol reagent was used to extract total RNA from the PBMCs, yielding at least 5 micrograms per sample. The percentages of naive CD45RAhigh/CD27high T cells were determined by flow cytometry on a PBMC aliquot from every donor. Library preparation was by 5' RACE. TCRdb lists the instrument as Illumina HiSeq 2500. A second PCR of about 7 to 12 cycles was run with a J-beta primer mix and a sample-barcoded 5' primer. A unique molecular identifier was introduced onto each TCR beta cDNA molecule by a template-switch 5' adaptor carrying 12 random nucleotides. At least 2.5 million CDR3-containing paired-end reads were obtained from each sample. The Mint cDNA synthesis kit, primed by a TRBC-specific oligonucleotide, was used to synthesize first-strand cDNA from all RNA. Following uracil-DNA glycosylase treatment, all cDNA underwent a first 18-cycle PCR with the universal primers M1SS and BC2_uni_R. The authors processed their data as follows. For normalization, 1 million high-quality reads were randomly selected from each sample, with every read carrying a distinct molecular identifier. Reads sharing molecular identifiers were discarded rather than binned into consensus sequences. CDR3 identification, clonotype clustering and error correction used MiTCR with a Q25 quality threshold and the strictest error-elimination algorithm. Lower-bound total TCR beta diversity was estimated with a nonparametric unseen species model using Euler transformation. TCRdb trimmed the raw reads at Q25, called clones with MiXCR and kept productive beta chains. Each CDR3 protein appears once, grouped with its most common genes and DNA. TCRdb assigned the V and J calls; the authors' analysis was not used. The sample records under 1,100,000 distinct CDR3 sequences, about 25% of which are singletons. Less than 0.75% of the sample is taken by the ten largest.

About this clonotype itself: Its antigen has not been determined. There are no base qualities to consult, and no much larger clone falls within one base.

The germline V gene (reference sequence) sets CDR1 to PRHDT and CDR2 to FYEKMQ. The CDR3 runs 16 amino acids, cysteine and phenylalanine included. Just CDR3 DNA is preserved here, 48 bases in frame from base 1. Cut back by 0 bases and 6 bases, the V and J ends lie 17 bases apart. These data are also associated with another study on T cells of mothers and their children. The second source states: The donors were nine systemically healthy Caucasian individuals, made up of three mothers and their six children. cDNA synthesis used all of the extracted RNA, with approximately 1.6 ug of RNA in each 15 ul reaction. In the second PCR, sample barcodes and 2-4 random nucleotides were introduced via the M1S primer. Over 10 million TCR beta CDR3 reads came from each mother, compared with about 3.2 million reads from each child. In both related and unrelated pairs, thymic selection shapes the output of TCR recombination in a similar way, with inherited differences having only a minor effect. Related mother-child pairs always showed normalized repertoire overlap that was slightly higher than in unrelated mother-child pairs, though the difference was never significant. No persistent microchimeric T cell clones were found, with a detection sensitivity of approximately 100 clones per million clonotypes. To look for features that set related mother-child pairs apart from unrelated individuals, the researchers ran deep NGS to compare the TCR beta repertoires of mothers and children. The mean age was roughly 44 +/- 4 years for the mothers and approximately 11 +/- 4 years for the children. Libraries were sequenced on Illumina HiSeq 2000 with 100+100 nt paired-end reads after adapter ligation with NEBNext reagents. To prevent cross-contamination, the mother and child libraries were prepared one month apart and sequenced in separate runs. Between about 500,000 and 2,100,000 distinct TCR beta clonotypes were identified per donor. Naive TCR beta clonotypes were estimated from low-frequency clonotypes matched to each donor's FACS-determined naive share, without sorting.

This TCR came from a girl aged 2 to 10 in good health. The chain employs TRBV13 and TRBJ1-2; TRBD1 is perhaps the D gene, given 6 matching bases. The sequenced sample consisted of blood. The DNA is as follows: TGTGCCAGCAGCTTAGGATCCGCGGGGGCCCGGGATGGCTACACCTTC. It codes for CASSLGSAGARDGYTF.